The 23 T cell receptor beta chains below were found in one sample sequenced in a study of cytomegalovirus exposure and HLA in healthy donors. Primers included in the PCR were 60 Vbeta and 13 Jbeta primers. Clones were read by immunoSEQ multiplex PCR, and TCRdb kept only the in-frame ones, dropping some. The table shows 100,000 or so clones, with around 80% occurring only once. Sequenced material: PBMCs. These receptor sequences come from a man in his forties in good health and CMV-seronegative.

V is TRBV4-1 and J is TRBJ2-5, with D possibly being TRBD2 (5 bases). Trimming took 2 bases from V and 2 from J, leaving 9 bases between them. The CDR3 consists of 14 residues. CDR1 is MGHRA and CDR2 is YSYEKL in the germline V gene. This chain's CDR3 is CASSQTGGQETQYF. The CDR3 DNA reads as TGCGCCAGCAGCCAAACCGGAGGACAAGAGACCCAGTACTTC.

This chain's CDR3 is CASSRGQGAHNQPQHF. CDR3 in DNA: TGTGCCAGCAGCAGGGGCCAGGGGGCACACAATCAGCCCCAGCATTTT. The J gene is TRBJ1-5, the V gene TRBV5-6, with 8 bases that match TRBD1. The V gene's germline CDR1 is SGHDT and CDR2 YYEEEE. Trimming cost V 4 bases and J 3 bases; bases outside gene matches: 9. The CDR3 consists of 16 residues.

The chain joins TRBV5-6 to TRBJ1-6; unclear D gene. The CDR3 covers 15 residues. Germline V gene lookup returns CDR1 SGHDT and CDR2 YYEEEE. Between the trimmed V and J ends, which lost 0 bases and 2 bases, there was a span of 6 bases. Here the CDR3 reads CASSLGGAYNSPLHF. As DNA, the CDR3 is TGTGCCAGCAGCTTGGGCGGGGCCTATAATTCACCCCTCCACTTT.

For this clone: Different DNA sequences within this sample yield the same CDR3. V gene TRBV6-5 combines with J gene TRBJ2-2; 7 positions agree with TRBD1. This CDR3 is 13 amino acids long. Germline V gene sequence: CDR1 MNHEY, CDR2 SVGAGI. Unmatched junction bases numbered 0, after V lost 2 bases and J lost 6 bases. Here the CDR3 reads CASSYTGAGELFF. The CDR3 coding sequence is TGTGCCAGCAGTTACACAGGGGCCGGGGAGCTGTTTTTT.

The count of this clone is one. The chain carries TRBV25-1 and TRBJ2-7; 8 nucleotides line up with TRBD1. Germline-derived CDR1 and CDR2 are MGHDK and SYGVNS. The CDR3 has 13 amino acids. V was pared by 6 bases and J by 2 bases, with 3 bases of the junction left unmatched. CDR3 in amino acids: CASRGTGTYEQYF. CDR3 DNA sequence: TGTGCCAGCAGAGGGACAGGTACCTACGAGCAGTACTTC.

This clone has more than one count but fewer than ten. The genes are TRBV5-5 and TRBJ2-1; TRBD1 agrees at 7 bases. V was clipped by 0 bases and J by 0 bases; unmatched bases: 6. CDR3 length: 17 amino acids. CDR1 and CDR2 from the germline V gene are SGHKS and YYEKEE (reference sequence). The CDR3: CASSLVGQRSSYNEQFF. The CDR3 DNA sequence: TGTGCCAGCAGCTTGGTGGGACAGAGGAGCTCCTACAATGAGCAGTTCTTC.

This clone was detected only once. The chain joins TRBV25-1 to TRBJ2-3; 8 bases are a match to TRBD2. Germline V gene lookup returns CDR1 MGHDK and CDR2 SYGVNS. This CDR3 is 16 amino acids long. With 5 bases clipped from V and 2 bases from J, the junction kept 9 bases outside the gene matches. CDR3 sequence (DNA): TGTGCCAGCAGTAAACCCCGTAGCGGGGTCACAGATACGCAGTATTTT. It codes for CASSKPRSGVTDTQYF. Full variable domain (rest looked up from reference TRBV25-1 and TRBJ2-3): EADIYQTPRYLVIGTGKKITLECSQTMGHDKMYWYQQDPGMELHLIHYSYGVNSTEKGDLSSESTVSRIRTEHFPLTLESARPSHTSQYLCASSKPRSGVTDTQYFGPGTRLTVL.

The chain recombines TRBV28 with TRBJ1-2, with 8 bases identical to TRBD1. The trim removed 3 bases at V and 2 bases at J, leaving 11 bases unmatched. The CDR3 covers 17 residues. Germline CDR1 MDHEN, CDR2 SYDVKM. CDR3 region: CASSFRPWTGQNYGYTF. CDR3 nucleotide sequence: TGTGCCAGCAGTTTCCGCCCCTGGACAGGGCAAAACTATGGCTACACCTTC.

This rearrangement joins TRBV9 to TRBJ1-1; D call uncertain. V gave up 1 base and J gave up 4 bases, with 8 bases separating them. Germline CDR1 is SGDLS and CDR2 is YYNGEE. The CDR3 spans 13 residues. The DNA of the CDR3 is TGTGCCAGCAGCGTACAGGCCACCACTGAAGCTTTCTTT. Protein: CASSVQATTEAFF.

The J gene is TRBJ2-7, the V gene TRBV6-5, with 8 bases lining up with TRBD1. The length of the CDR3 is 13 residues. After removal of 7 bases from V and 3 bases from J, the junction contained 5 bases not matched to a gene. Germline CDR1 reads MNHEY; CDR2 reads SVGAGI. The CDR3 bases are TGTGCCAGCACTTTCGGACAGGGCTACGAGCAGTACTTC. It is translated as CASTFGQGYEQYF.

The V and J genes are TRBV7-8 and TRBJ1-5; D ambiguous. Trimming removed 3 bases at V and 7 bases at J, with 7 bases between. CDR3 size: 12 residues. CDR1 is SGHVS and CDR2 is FQNEAQ in the germline V gene. CDR3 DNA sequence: TGTGCCAGCAGCTTTGGTGGCCAGCCCCAGCATTTT. This sequence encodes CASSFGGQPQHF. Together with reference TRBV7-8 and TRBJ1-5, the CDR3 gives the full variable domain: GAGVSQSPRYKVAKRGQDVALRCDPISGHVSLFWYQQALGQGPEFLTYFQNEAQLDKSGLPSDRFFAERPEGSVSTLKIQRTQQEDSAVYLCASSFGGQPQHFGDGTRLSIL.

The chain combines TRBV5-6 with TRBJ2-2; weak D call: TRBD2 (6 bases). V lost 1 base, J lost 2 bases, and 12 bases lay in between. Germline CDR1 and CDR2: SGHDT and YYEEEE. The CDR3 loop spans 16 amino acids. The CDR3 here is CASSLLGGSNTGELFF. The CDR3 nucleotides read TGTGCCAGCAGCTTGTTGGGGGGTTCAAACACCGGGGAGCTGTTTTTT.

The chain employs TRBV19 and TRBJ2-5, with 11 bases lining up with TRBD2. Germline-derived CDR1 and CDR2 are LNHDA and SQIVND (reference sequence). This CDR3 has 15 amino acids. The trim removed 4 bases at V and 4 bases at J, leaving 5 bases unmatched. The CDR3 protein is CASSTSGGLAETQYF. The CDR3 nucleotides are TGTGCCAGTAGTACTAGCGGGGGGCTGGCAGAGACCCAGTACTTC.

CDR3 loop: CASGLRTGGTGELFF. The CDR3 nucleotides are TGTGCTAGTGGCCTCCGGACAGGGGGTACCGGGGAGCTGTTTTTT. This sequence joins TRBV12-5 and TRBJ2-2; 10 nucleotides align to TRBD1. The V gene end was trimmed by 6 bases and the J gene end by 5 bases; junction bases not matched to a gene: 6. The germline V gene has CDR1 LGHNT and CDR2 FRNRAP. This CDR3 is built from 15 residues.

The rearrangement uses TRBV5-8 and TRBJ1-2, with 8 bases aligning to TRBD1. Looked up from germline, CDR1 is SGHTS and CDR2 is YDEGEE. This CDR3 region has 13 residues. The ends lost 4 bases at V and 6 bases at J; junction bases unmatched: 5. The CDR3 DNA follows: TGTGCCAGCAGCAGGGGACAGGACAATGGCTACACCTTC. This gives the protein CASSRGQDNGYTF.

J is TRBJ2-7 and V is TRBV18; D not resolved. CDR1 and CDR2 (germline): KGHSH, LQKENI. This CDR3 has 15 residues. V gave up 3 bases and J gave up 0 bases, with 12 bases separating them. Here the CDR3 reads CASSPLGYSSYEQYF. CDR3 coding DNA: TGTGCCAGCTCACCCCTAGGCTACTCCTCCTACGAGCAGTACTTC. Supplemented by reference TRBV18 and TRBJ2-7, the full variable domain reads NAGVMQNPRHLVRRRGQEARLRCSPMKGHSHVYWYRQLPEEGLKFMVYLQKENIIDESGMPKERFSAEFPKEGPSILRIQQVVRGDSAAYFCASSPLGYSSYEQYFGPGTRLTVT.

CDR3 protein: CASSAQGHGTDTQYF. DNA for the CDR3: TGTGCCAGCAGTGCGCAGGGGCATGGCACAGATACGCAGTATTTT. The V call is TRBV6-4, the J call TRBJ2-3, with a weak D call TRBD1 (6 bases). Germline V gives CDR1 MRHNA, CDR2 SNTAGT. CDR3 length equals 15 residues. The V end was cut by 4 bases, the J end by 1 base, with 12 bases between.

The chain joins TRBV14 to TRBJ1-6; a possible D gene is TRBD1 (5 bases). Trimming stripped 4 bases from V and 1 base from J, with 11 bases between. The CDR3 length is 16 residues. Germline values: CDR1 SGHDN, CDR2 FVKESK. CDR3 sequence: CASSPQGLSYNSPLHF. The CDR3 region has the DNA TGTGCCAGCAGCCCCCAGGGCCTATCCTATAATTCACCCCTCCACTTT.

The chain carries TRBV14 and TRBJ2-1; TRBD2 might be the D (6 bases). CDR1 and CDR2 from the germline V gene are SGHDN and FVKESK. This CDR3 contains 17 residues. The germline V and J ends were trimmed by 4 bases and 3 bases, with 19 bases remaining between them. Here the CDR3 reads CASSLGGARANYNEQFF. The CDR3 region has the DNA TGTGCCAGCAGCCTTGGAGGGGCCCGAGCCAACTACAATGAGCAGTTCTTC.

V is TRBV5-4 and J is TRBJ2-3; 14 bases are a match to TRBD2. The CDR3 contains 17 residues. Germline loops: CDR1 SGHNT, CDR2 YYREEE (reference sequence). With V trimmed by 4 bases and J by 5 bases, 9 bases remained unmatched. The CDR3 bases are TGTGCCAGCAGCCCCTGGGGACTAGCGGGGGTGCAAGATACGCAGTATTTT. The encoded protein is CASSPWGLAGVQDTQYF.

The CDR3 coding sequence is TGTGCCACCAGCAGAGCGGGGGGAATCGATGAGCAGTTCTTC. Translation: CATSRAGGIDEQFF. This rearrangement joins TRBV15 to TRBJ2-1; 7 bases map to TRBD2. CDR1 and CDR2 from the germline V gene are LNHNV and YYDKDF (reference sequence). The junction had 5 bases not matched to a gene; V was cut back by 1 base and J by 8 bases. The CDR3 loop spans 14 amino acids. The full variable domain, in which reference TRBV15 and TRBJ2-1 provide the parts outside the CDR3, is DAMVIQNPRYQVTQFGKPVTLSCSQTLNHNVMYWYQQKSSQAPKLLFHYYDKDFNNEADTPDNFQSRRPNTSFCFLDIRSPGLGDTAMYLCATSRAGGIDEQFFGPGTRLTVL.

J is TRBJ1-5 and V is TRBV19, with TRBD1 as a possible D gene (6 bases). Between the trimmed V and J ends, which lost 3 bases and 7 bases, there was a span of 13 bases. CDR1 is LNHDA and CDR2 is SQIVND in the germline V gene (reference sequence). The CDR3 sequence is 14 residues long. CDR3 sequence reads: CASSITGQGQPQHF. CDR3 nucleotide sequence: TGTGCCAGTAGTATCACTGGGCAGGGGCAGCCCCAGCATTTT.

This chain joins TRBV11-2 and TRBJ2-5, with D possibly TRBD1 on 5 matching bases. V shed 5 bases and J shed 5 bases, with 24 bases lying between them. Germline assignment: CDR1 SGHAT and CDR2 FQNNGV. The CDR3 runs 17 residues. DNA of the CDR3: TGTGCCAGCAGCCCGCAGCCCCTAACAGGTCGTGGGGAGACCCAGTACTTC. Translated, it gives CASSPQPLTGRGETQYF.